What follows are 29 T cell receptor beta chains derived from one specimen sequenced in a study of T-cell reconstitution after alpha-beta-depleted transplantation in children. Unique molecular identifiers were used to barcode this TCRbeta library. TCRdb itself ran the PCR reads through MiXCR, one entry per CDR3 protein. The sample yields fewer than 550,000 distinct CDR3 sequences, approximately 10% seen once. This material consisted of PBMCs, mostly from graft donor cells, taken 180 days after TCRalphabeta/CD19-depleted stem cell transplant. These receptors were obtained from a female patient aged 2 to 10 who had a stem cell transplant for aplastic anemia, so the T cells may come from the graft donor.

The genes are TRBV12-3 or TRBV12-4 and TRBJ2-1; 11 bases agree with TRBD2. J gave up 7 bases and V 5 bases, and 13 bases lay outside the gene matches. The CDR3 runs 17 residues. The CDR3 nucleotides are TGTGCCAGCAGTCTAGAATTACTAGCGGGAGTTGGAAATGAGCAGTTCTTC. Amino acids: CASSLELLAGVGNEQFF.

V usage is TRBV7-2 and J usage is TRBJ1-2; D possibly corresponds to TRBD1 (5 bases). V was pared by 3 bases and J by 6 bases, with 14 bases between. This CDR3 comprises 14 residues. Per germline, CDR1 SGHTA and CDR2 FQGNSA. DNA of the CDR3: TGTGCCAGCAGCTTGAACTCAGGGATAAATGGCTACACCTTC. This encodes CASSLNSGINGYTF.

The table lists this clonotype with a few counts. The J gene is TRBJ1-2, the V gene TRBV7-9; 7 positions match TRBD1. Losses at the gene ends were 5 bases for V and 7 bases for J; bases not matched to a gene: 10. The CDR3 covers 14 residues. Germline values: CDR1 SEHNR, CDR2 FQNEAQ (reference sequence). This CDR3 reads CASSLTGVAGGYTF. DNA for the CDR3: TGTGCCAGCAGCCTCACAGGGGTGGCGGGTGGCTACACCTTC.

The gene calls are TRBV5-1 and TRBJ2-7; D not resolved. The CDR3 is 14 residues long. Germline V lookup: CDR1 SGHRS, CDR2 YFSETQ. V shed 2 bases and J shed 3 bases, with 12 bases lying between them. The CDR3 DNA follows: TGCGCCAGCAGCTTACCAGGCACACACTACGAGCAGTACTTC. This encodes CASSLPGTHYEQYF. The full variable domain, its missing parts supplied by reference TRBV5-1 and TRBJ2-7, is KAGVTQTPRYLIKTRGQQVTLSCSPISGHRSVSWYQQTPGQGLQFLFEYFSETQRNKGNFPGRFSGRQFSNSRSEMNVSTLELGDSALYLCASSLPGTHYEQYFGPGTRLTVT.

The CDR3 sequence is CASSPPSAGVNTEAFF. DNA for the CDR3: TGTGCCAGCTCACCACCGAGTGCAGGGGTGAACACTGAAGCTTTCTTT. This chain connects TRBV18 to TRBJ1-1; possible D gene TRBD1, 6 bases. The V end lost 0 bases, the J end lost 0 bases, and 11 bases lay between the germline ends. Germline V lookup: CDR1 KGHSH, CDR2 LQKENI. This CDR3 comprises 16 residues.

This clonotype has more than one count but fewer than ten. V usage is TRBV18 and J usage is TRBJ2-7, with 8 nucleotides matching TRBD2. CDR1 is KGHSH, CDR2 LQKENI, per germline. J lost 3 bases, V lost 3 bases, and 13 bases had no gene match. This CDR3 contains 17 residues. The CDR3 is CASSPFPVREGRYEQYF. The CDR3 nucleotides are TGTGCCAGCTCACCGTTTCCCGTACGGGAGGGCCGCTACGAGCAGTACTTC.

This CDR3 is CASSSWEFQTVRYQETQYF. In nucleotides, the CDR3 is TGTGCCAGCAGCTCCTGGGAATTTCAGACGGTACGGTACCAAGAGACCCAGTACTTC. This chain joins TRBV11-2 and TRBJ2-5, with D uncertain. CDR3 size: 19 residues. The germline CDR1 and CDR2 sequences are SGHAT and FQNNGV. Trimming removed 4 bases from V and 0 bases from J, with 24 bases in between.

This clonotype was recorded a few times. V is TRBV20-1 and J is TRBJ2-7, with D maybe TRBD2 (5 bases). This CDR3 has 10 amino acids. Germline V gene data show CDR1 as DFQATT and CDR2 as SNEGSKA (reference sequence). The CDR3 DNA reads as TGCCCTAGGAGGTCCTACGAGCAGTACGTC. Its protein is CPRRSYEQYV.

The sample holds many counts of this clonotype. The V gene is TRBV29-1, the J gene TRBJ1-2, with 7 positions matching TRBD1. Germline values: CDR1 SQVTM, CDR2 ANQGSEA. The V segment lost 6 bases and the J segment 2 bases; nucleotides outside the gene matches: 3. The CDR3 is made up of 12 amino acids. CDR3 sequence: CSVAGQNYGYTF. The CDR3 nucleotides are TGCAGCGTCGCGGGACAGAACTATGGCTACACCTTC.

The chain is built from TRBV12-3 or TRBV12-4 and TRBJ1-2; 8 bases map to TRBD1. With 0 bases clipped from V and 4 bases from J, the junction kept 1 base outside the gene matches. This CDR3 comprises 14 residues. The CDR3 nucleotides read TGTGCCAGCAGTTTAGCGGACAGGGCCTATGGCTACACCTTC. As protein: CASSLADRAYGYTF.

The V gene is TRBV20-1, the J gene TRBJ1-4, with TRBD1 identical over 8 bases. V lost 4 bases and J lost 0; bases outside the gene matches: 13. CDR1 is DFQATT and CDR2 is SNEGSKA in the germline V gene (reference sequence). The length of the CDR3 is 18 residues. The CDR3 DNA reads TGCAGTGCTATAAGTCCCCTCGGACAGGGCCCAACTAATGAAAAACTGTTTTTT. Encoded protein: CSAISPLGQGPTNEKLFF.

In this sample, this clonotype turned up a few times. The chain joins TRBV7-8 to TRBJ1-1, with D hard to call. The V end lost 0 bases, the J end lost 4 bases, and 9 bases lay between the germline ends. CDR1 SGHVS and CDR2 FQNEAQ come from the germline V gene. This CDR3 is 14 amino acids long. For the CDR3, the DNA is TGTGCCAGCAGCTTAGCTGGGATGACCACTGAAGCTTTCTTT. It specifies CASSLAGMTTEAFF.

This clonotype showed up just a few times. This chain links TRBV12-3 or TRBV12-4 with TRBJ1-6; a weak D match, TRBD1 (6 bases). V lost 2 bases and J 0 bases, leaving 14 bases between the germline ends. This CDR3 is 18 amino acids long. The CDR3 DNA sequence: TGTGCCAGCAGTTTATTCTGGACAGTAAGCTCCTATAATTCACCCCTCCACTTT. This gives the protein CASSLFWTVSSYNSPLHF.

This clonotype was seen many times. The gene calls are TRBV5-1 and TRBJ2-1; 10 bases match TRBD2. The CDR3 loop spans 16 amino acids. Trimming at V came to 3 bases and at J to 6 bases, leaving 9 bases not matched to a gene. Germline-derived CDR1 and CDR2 are SGHRS and YFSETQ. CDR3 region: CASSWPLAGDINEQFF. For the CDR3, the DNA is TGCGCCAGCAGCTGGCCCCTAGCGGGAGATATCAATGAGCAGTTCTTC.

This clonotype came up many times. The rearrangement links TRBV5-1 to TRBJ2-1, with TRBD1 identical over 9 bases. This CDR3 has 16 amino acids. Germline values: CDR1 SGHRS, CDR2 YFSETQ. Trimming took 4 bases from V and 5 from J; bases not matched to a gene: 10. CDR3 sequence (DNA): TGCGCCAGCAGCATTGGGGACAGGGTGTGGGACAATGAGCAGTTCTTC. It codes for CASSIGDRVWDNEQFF.

This clonotype has ten or more counts. J is TRBJ2-2 and V is TRBV24-1; 11 positions agree with TRBD2. V lost 3 bases and J lost 2; bases outside the gene matches: 7. CDR1 and CDR2 (germline): KGHDR, SFDVKD. This CDR3 has 18 amino acids. The CDR3 region has the DNA TGTGCCACCAGTGATCGTAGCGGGAGGGTCCTTAACACCGGGGAGCTGTTTTTT. It specifies CATSDRSGRVLNTGELFF.

This rearrangement joins TRBV20-1 to TRBJ2-3; D possibly corresponds to TRBD1 (7 bases). Per germline, CDR1 DFQATT and CDR2 SNEGSKA (reference sequence). CDR3 length: 14 amino acids. V was cut by 2 bases and J by 2 bases, with 11 bases left in between. CDR3 nucleotides: TGCAGTGCTAGACCAGGGGGGACCACAGATACGCAGTATTTT. Its translation is CSARPGGTTDTQYF.

The rearrangement joins TRBV4-3 to TRBJ2-1; perhaps TRBD2 as D (6 bases). This CDR3 has 18 amino acids. Per germline, CDR1 LGHNA and CDR2 YSLEER. The V end lost 0 bases, the J end lost 7 bases, and 22 bases lay between the germline ends. CDR3 sequence reads: CASSQEWVLLAPGNEQFF. CDR3 nucleotides: TGCGCCAGCAGCCAAGAATGGGTCCTTCTAGCGCCAGGGAATGAGCAGTTCTTC.

This clonotype was seen many times. V gene TRBV27 combines with J gene TRBJ2-1; 7 bases map to TRBD2. The V gene end was trimmed by 3 bases and the J gene end by 4 bases; junction bases not matched to a gene: 6. Per the germline V gene, CDR1 is MNHEY and CDR2 is SMNVEV (reference sequence). The CDR3 runs to 15 residues. This CDR3 reads CASSFGRGEYNEQFF. The CDR3 nucleotides are TGTGCCAGCAGTTTTGGGAGGGGCGAGTACAATGAGCAGTTCTTC.

There are a few counts of this clonotype. The chain links TRBV4-3 to TRBJ2-7; TRBD2 matches 11 bases. After removal of 3 bases from V and 4 bases from J, the junction contained 5 bases not matched to a gene. From germline, CDR1 is LGHNA and CDR2 YSLEER. The length of the CDR3 is 15 residues. CDR3 loop: CASSQGLAGGYEQYF. The CDR3, as DNA: TGCGCCAGCAGCCAGGGTCTAGCGGGAGGATACGAGCAGTACTTC.

A single count supports this clonotype. The V call is TRBV11-1, the J call TRBJ1-1; tentatively, D is TRBD1 (6 bases). Looked up from germline, CDR1 is SGHAT and CDR2 is FQDESV (reference sequence). The CDR3 length is 14 residues. V lost 4 bases and J lost 4, with 13 bases in between. The CDR3 is CASSYEGVGTEAFF. The CDR3 DNA follows: TGTGCCAGCAGCTACGAGGGGGTCGGCACTGAAGCTTTCTTT.

This clonotype was recorded a few times. The gene calls are TRBV2 and TRBJ2-7; 9 bases are a match to TRBD2. The CDR3 has 15 amino acids. V trimming: 6 bases; J trimming: 0 bases; junction bases outside the gene matches: 6. Germline CDR1 reads SNHLY; CDR2 reads FYNNEI. CDR3 DNA sequence: TGTGCCAGCAGACCCGATAGCGGGAGCTCCTACGAGCAGTACTTC. Its translation is CASRPDSGSSYEQYF.

This clonotype showed up many times. The CDR3 is CASSPGHNQPQHF. CDR3 in DNA: TGTGCCAGCAGCCCGGGACACAATCAGCCCCAGCATTTT. This rearrangement joins TRBV27 to TRBJ1-5; a possible D gene is TRBD1 (6 bases). The V gene's germline CDR1 is MNHEY and CDR2 SMNVEV (reference sequence). V was trimmed by 6 bases and J by 3 bases, leaving 9 bases between them. This CDR3 has 13 residues.

V gene TRBV5-1 combines with J gene TRBJ2-1; D may be TRBD2 (5 bases). V was cut by 2 bases and J by 5 bases, with 11 bases left in between. The CDR3 loop spans 14 amino acids. Per germline, CDR1 SGHRS and CDR2 YFSETQ. CDR3 sequence: CASSFFGVDNEQFF. The CDR3 DNA follows: TGCGCCAGCAGCTTCTTCGGGGTGGACAATGAGCAGTTCTTC.

This clonotype appeared many times. The chain employs TRBV29-1 and TRBJ1-2; a weak D match, TRBD1 (5 bases). Per the germline V gene, CDR1 is SQVTM and CDR2 is ANQGSEA. The CDR3 runs to 15 residues. With 3 bases removed from V and 0 bases from J, the gap between germline ends came to 14 bases. CDR3 region: CSVDSNRLANYGYTF. CDR3 DNA: TGCAGCGTTGACTCCAACAGGCTAGCTAACTATGGCTACACCTTC.

This clonotype was counted at least ten times. The chain is built from TRBV2 and TRBJ1-5; D unresolved. Germline lookup yields CDR1 SNHLY and CDR2 FYNNEI. The CDR3 is 14 residues long. The V end lost 6 bases, the J end lost 1 base, and 10 bases lay between the germline ends. CDR3 sequence reads: CASSQSGSNQPQHF. DNA for the CDR3: TGTGCCAGCAGCCAAAGTGGAAGCAATCAGCCCCAGCATTTT.

This clonotype appeared a few times. The genes are TRBV9 and TRBJ1-4; 9 bases match TRBD1. V trimming: 2 bases; J trimming: 8 bases; junction bases outside the gene matches: 4. The CDR3 covers 14 residues. Looked up from germline, CDR1 is SGDLS and CDR2 is YYNGEE. The CDR3 is CASSVGQGREKLFF. The CDR3 DNA is TGTGCCAGCAGCGTCGGACAGGGGAGAGAAAAACTGTTTTTT.

This clonotype was seen only a few times. The chain links TRBV20-1 to TRBJ1-5; no firm D call. CDR3 length: 15 amino acids. Germline values: CDR1 DFQATT, CDR2 SNEGSKA (reference sequence). Trimming shortened V by 6 bases and J by 3 bases, and 18 bases separated the two germline ends. Here the CDR3 DNA reads TGCAGTGCCAAAACTGGTCGGTCGAACAATCAGCCCCAGCATTTT. This translates into CSAKTGRSNNQPQHF.

V gene TRBV5-6 combines with J gene TRBJ1-5; no definite D call. The V gene's germline CDR1 is SGHDT and CDR2 YYEEEE. The CDR3 covers 14 residues. The V gene lost 0 bases and the J gene lost 10 bases, with 14 bases spanning the gap. The CDR3: CASSLGRRREPQHF. As DNA, the CDR3 is TGTGCCAGCAGCTTGGGACGGAGAAGGGAACCCCAGCATTTT.